This TCR beta chain was documented in a study of T cells in Graves' hyperthyroidism and ophthalmopathy. Findings of the study overall: Researchers report that a 13 V-J model separated ophthalmopathy from stable hyperthyroidism. Blood also showed most of the thyroid clonotypes that were expanded above 0.001.

Ophthalmopathy patients all had a Clinical Activity Score of at least 3, a NOSPECS grade of at least 4 and disease under 3 months old. Concerning this clonotype itself: Its target is not known.

The germline V gene has CDR1 MNHNS and CDR2 SASEGT. With 6 bases clipped from V and 3 bases from J, the junction kept 3 bases outside the gene matches. The CDR3 runs to 14 residues. TCR beta CDR3 region amplification was performed from RNA transcripts. First-round RT-PCR of the TCR CDR3 relied on the HTBI primer set. TCRdb re-called the multiplex PCR reads with MiXCR, one entry per CDR3 protein. The sample has about 410,000 distinct CDR3 sequences, roughly 14% seen once. The rearrangement links TRBV6-1 to TRBJ1-1; 11 bases line up with TRBD1. Input material: blood. The clonotype originates from a man in his late teens or twenties with Graves' ophthalmopathy. CDR3 nucleotide sequence: TGTGCCAGCAGGGGGACAGGGGGGGACACTGAAGCTTTCTTT. It translates to CASRGTGGDTEAFF.